The rows below give T cell receptor beta chains drawn from one sample of a study of OX40 agonist ivuxolimab in advanced cancers. The protocol was immunoSEQ multiplex PCR, while the TCRdb copy is restricted to in-frame clones and leaves out a portion. The data hold some 83,000 clones, with 86% observed a single time. Sample: CD4+ or CD8+ T cells sorted from blood, taken in a trial of the OX40 agonist ivuxolimab. The receptors were sampled from an adult with an advanced solid tumor such as melanoma, head and neck, liver or kidney cancer. The CDR3 runs from the conserved cysteine through the conserved F or W. Each record gives: D gene, clone size, J gene, V gene, CDR3 length, CDR3 DNA, CDR3 protein. The D gene is left open where the match is weak. The size field is filled for only some rows; it gives once, few, many or a size class.

. . TRBJ1-2 TRBV27 12 TGTGCCAGCAGTAGAGGTCGTGGGGGCTACACCTTC CASSRGRGGYTF
TRBD1 . TRBJ1-4 TRBV11-2 18 TGTGCCAGCAGCCGACCAATAGGGGCGGGGACAGGGGGTGAAAAACTGTTTTTT CASSRPIGAGTGGEKLFF
TRBD1 once TRBJ1-5 TRBV5-5 15 TGTGCCAGAAGTCCGGACAGGGGGAAGGATCAGCCCCAGCATTTT CARSPDRGKDQPQHF
TRBD1 . TRBJ1-2 TRBV7-8 13 TGTGCCAGCAGCACGGACAGGATCTATGGCTACACCTTC CASSTDRIYGYTF
. once TRBJ1-4 TRBV30 14 TGTGCCTTCGAGGGTAGGGACGGGGGGGAAAAACTGTTTTTT CAFEGRDGGEKLFF
. . TRBJ2-7 TRBV5-1 17 TGCGCCAGCAGCAACCGTATCACAGGTTCCCGTACCTACGAGCAGTACTTC CASSNRITGSRTYEQYF
. . TRBJ1-5 TRBV4-3 15 TGCGCCAGCAGCCAAGGGCTGACAGAGCGTAGAGCCCCAGCATTT CASSQGLTERRAPAF
. . TRBJ1-1 TRBV4-1 14 TGCGCCAGCAGCCAAGGAGATATGAACACTGAAGCTTTCTTT CASSQGDMNTEAFF
. . TRBJ2-1 TRBV11-2 15 TGTGCCAGCAGCTCGACACTAAGCTCCTACAATGAGCAGTTCTTC CASSSTLSSYNEQFF
TRBD1 . TRBJ2-5 TRBV5-4 15 TGTGCCAGCAGCTTGGGCAGGGGGCAGACGGAGACCCAGTACTTC CASSLGRGQTETQYF
. . TRBJ2-6 TRBV27 16 TGTGCCAGCAGGCCCTCGATCGGTGCTGGGGCCAACGTCCTGACTTTC CASRPSIGAGANVLTF
. . TRBJ1-2 TRBV28 13 TGTGCCAGCAGGATAGACCCTAACTATGGCTACACCTTC CASRIDPNYGYTF
TRBD1 . TRBJ2-5 TRBV7-8 13 TGTGCCAGCAGCCCGGGACAGCAAGAGACCCAGTACTTC CASSPGQQETQYF
. . TRBJ2-5 TRBV20-1 11 TGCAGTGTTCGACTCCAAGAGACCCAGTACTTC CSVRLQETQYF
. . TRBJ2-2 TRBV5-1 15 TGCGCCAGCAGCTTTTTGCAGGGAGGCACCGGGGCGCTGTTTTTT CASSFLQGGTGALFF
. medium-sized TRBJ1-2 TRBV4-2 16 TGTGCCAGCAGCCAATTGTCTACAGGGAGCCTCTATGGCTACACCTTC CASSQLSTGSLYGYTF
. . TRBJ2-5 TRBV25-1 15 TGTGCCAGCAGTGATACCCGGTGGGTCCAAGAGACCCAGTACTTC CASSDTRWVQETQYF
TRBD1 . TRBJ2-7 TRBV5-5 15 TGTGCCAGCAGCTTAGGGGCCAGGGGGTGGGACGAGCAGTACTTC CASSLGARGWDEQYF
TRBD2 . TRBJ2-7 TRBV11-3 15 TGTGCCAGCAGCTTAGCTAGCGGGAGGGCCGGCGAGCAGTACTTC CASSLASGRAGEQYF
TRBD2 . TRBJ2-1 TRBV28 16 TGTGCCAGCAGCCTACTCGGGGCGGGAGGCCTAGGTGAGCAGTTCTTC CASSLLGAGGLGEQFF
. . TRBJ2-2 TRBV9 15 TGTGCCAGCAGCGCCCGGGACTTTCTCACCGGGGAGCTGTTTTTT CASSARDFLTGELFF
TRBD2 . TRBJ2-1 TRBV7-8 15 TGTGCCAGCAGCGACCCTAGCGGGGGGTTATATCAGCAGTTCTTC CASSDPSGGLYQQFF
. once TRBJ2-5 TRBV19 13 TGTGCCAGTAGTATAAGTCAGCAAGAGACCCAGTACTTC CASSISQQETQYF
. . TRBJ2-2 TRBV7-9 12 TGTGCCAGCAGCTTCTTCCCCGGGGAGCTGTTTTTT CASSFFPGELFF
TRBD1 . TRBJ1-2 TRBV19 15 TGTGCCAGTAGCTCCGGGACAGGGGCGATTCAAGGCTACACCTTC CASSSGTGAIQGYTF
. medium-sized TRBJ1-4 TRBV19 12 TGTGCCAGTACCCCCTCGGGAAGCAAACTGTTTTTT CASTPSGSKLFF
. few TRBJ1-1 TRBV18 13 TGTGCCAGCTCACGGGACCTGAACACTGAAGCTTTCTTT CASSRDLNTEAFF
. . TRBJ1-2 TRBV7-2 14 TGTGCCAGCAGCTTAGCTCTACCGGGGCCTGGCTACACCTTC CASSLALPGPGYTF
. . TRBJ1-5 TRBV13 14 TGTGCCAGCAGCCTAGGACATACGAATCAGCCCCAGCATTTT CASSLGHTNQPQHF
TRBD1 . TRBJ2-7 TRBV2 14 TGTGCCAGCAAAGGGACAGCGACAGCCTACGAGCAGTACTTC CASKGTATAYEQYF
. once TRBJ2-7 TRBV5-1 12 TGCGCCAGCAGCTTGGGACAGACAGAGCAGTACTTC CASSLGQTEQYF
. . TRBJ1-1 TRBV7-3 13 TGTGCCAGCAGCTTAACGAGGGCCACTGAAGCTTTCTTT CASSLTRATEAFF
. . TRBJ2-3 TRBV18 15 TGTGCCAGCTCACCACCCGAGGGAACGAGAGATACGCAGTATTTT CASSPPEGTRDTQYF
. . TRBJ2-7 TRBV6-5 15 TGTGCCAGCAGCCGTTCCGGGACACCTCTCTACGAGCAGTACTTC CASSRSGTPLYEQYF
. few TRBJ1-5 TRBV19 15 TGTGCCAGTAGTCCCAGGGATATGGGCAATCAGCCCCAGCATTTT CASSPRDMGNQPQHF
TRBD1 . TRBJ2-3 TRBV18 16 TGTGCCAGCTCACCGTTGACAGGGCTGGACACAGATACGCAGTATTTT CASSPLTGLDTDTQYF
. . TRBJ1-1 TRBV19 14 TGTGCCAGTAGTTCGGGGGTCACGAACACTGAAGCTTTCTTT CASSSGVTNTEAFF
TRBD1 once TRBJ2-1 TRBV7-3 15 TGTGCCAGCAGCCTCATCTCCGGGACAGTATCTGAGCAGTTCTTC CASSLISGTVSEQFF
TRBD1 . TRBJ1-5 TRBV5-1 14 TGCGCCAGCAGCCCGGGACAGGGAAATCAGCCCCAGCATTTT CASSPGQGNQPQHF
. . TRBJ2-2 TRBV7-8 14 TGTGCCAGCAGCTTAGAGTCCTGGTCCGGGGAGCTGTTTTTT CASSLESWSGELFF
TRBD1 . TRBJ1-2 TRBV28 18 TGTGCCAGCAGTTCCCTTGGGACAGGGGAAGCCAAATTCTATGGCTACACCTTC CASSSLGTGEAKFYGYTF
TRBD2 once TRBJ2-5 TRBV7-3 14 TGTGCCAGCAGCTTAGGGCTGGCGGGGGGGACCCAGTACTTC CASSLGLAGGTQYF
. . TRBJ2-5 TRBV7-9 11 TGTGCCAGCAGCGCTACGGAGACCCAGTACTTC CASSATETQYF
. . TRBJ2-2 TRBV27 16 TGTGCCAGCAGTTTATCAGGCAGGGGTGTTCACGGGGAGCTGTTTTTT CASSLSGRGVHGELFF
TRBD1 . TRBJ1-3 TRBV5-5 20 TGTGCCAGCAGCCCCGATGGAACAGGGGCAAGGAGGAACTCTGGAAACACCATATATTTT CASSPDGTGARRNSGNTIYF
TRBD1 . TRBJ1-2 TRBV5-1 17 TGCGCCAGCAGCTCGCGAGGAGGGACAGGGGGCTTCTATGGCTACACCTTC CASSSRGGTGGFYGYTF
TRBD1 few TRBJ2-3 TRBV11-3 14 TGTGCCAGCAGCCTGGACAGGAGCACAGATACGCAGTATTTT CASSLDRSTDTQYF
. . TRBJ1-3 TRBV5-1 17 TGCGCCAGCAGCTTGGTGTCCGGGTCCTTCTCTGGAAACACCATATATTTT CASSLVSGSFSGNTIYF
TRBD1 . TRBJ1-2 TRBV29-1 14 TGCAGCGTTGGAGACAGGGGGCGTAACTATGGCTACACCTTC CSVGDRGRNYGYTF
. . TRBJ1-6 TRBV4-2 16 TGTGCCAGCAGCCAAGACGGTCAGGTTTATAATTCACCCCTCCACTTT CASSQDGQVYNSPLHF
. . TRBJ1-2 TRBV28 13 TGTGCCAGCAGTAAGGACGGACCCTATGGCTACACCTTC CASSKDGPYGYTF
TRBD2 . TRBJ2-3 TRBV9 17 TGTGCCAGCAGCGTAGCCGCTAGCGGGGGGGCGTACGGTACGCAGTATTTT CASSVAASGGAYGTQYF
TRBD2 . TRBJ2-7 TRBV7-9 16 TGTGCCAGCAGCGCCGGGACTACACAATACTCCTACGAGCAGTACTTC CASSAGTTQYSYEQYF
. . TRBJ2-1 TRBV27 16 TGTGCCAGCAGTTTAAACGGGATCCCTGAGAACAATGAGCAGTTCTTC CASSLNGIPENNEQFF
. . TRBJ1-2 TRBV7-8 13 TGTGCCAGCAGCTTAGACAATAACTATGGCTACACCTTC CASSLDNNYGYTF
TRBD2 . TRBJ2-1 TRBV7-3 18 TGTGCCAGCAGCTTAACGTCGGCTAGCGGGGGCCTATACAATGAGCAGTTCTTC CASSLTSASGGLYNEQFF
. . TRBJ2-7 TRBV6-6 12 TGTGCCAGCAGTCCAACCGGACAATCCCGGTACTTC CASSPTGQSRYF
. . TRBJ2-7 TRBV5-5 15 TGTGCCAGCAGCGTGCCGGGCCTTGAGCTTTACGAGCAGTACTTC CASSVPGLELYEQYF
TRBD1 . TRBJ1-4 TRBV28 15 TGTGCCAGCAGTCCTCCGGGACAGGGAGGGGAAAAACTGTTTTTT CASSPPGQGGEKLFF